This T cell receptor (beta chain) was documented in a study of T cell responses to AZD1222 COVID-19 vaccine. Study results and caveats: Females outnumbered males among donors, who were mostly white British; clonal diversity was possibly underestimated.

Libraries were prepared by immunoSEQ multiplex PCR; TCRdb keeps only in-frame clonotypes and omits some of them. Among about 100,000 clones listed, 70% to 90% were seen once. The trim removed 0 bases at V and 1 base at J, leaving 5 bases unmatched. Germline CDR1 LNHNV, CDR2 YYDKDF (reference sequence). The CDR3 extends over 17 amino acids. To note about this clone: The antigen remains undetermined.

This chain connects TRBV15 to TRBJ2-2; TRBD2 matches at 7 bases. This receptor was taken from an adult who received the AZD1222 COVID-19 vaccine. Sequences were derived from peripheral blood, sampled 28 days after the second AZD1222 dose. CDR3 sequence (DNA): TGTGCCACCAGCAGAGATAGTCTAGCGGAGAACACCGGGGAGCTGTTTTTT. Residues: CATSRDSLAENTGELFF.